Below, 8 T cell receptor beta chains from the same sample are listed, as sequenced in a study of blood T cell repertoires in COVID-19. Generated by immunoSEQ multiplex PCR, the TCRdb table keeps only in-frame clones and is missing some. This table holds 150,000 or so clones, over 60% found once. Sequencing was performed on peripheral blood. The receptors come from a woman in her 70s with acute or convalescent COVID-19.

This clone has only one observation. In nucleotides, the CDR3 is TGTGCCAGCAGCGTGACAGGGGGAACGGGGACTGAAGCTTTCTTT. Amino acid sequence: CASSVTGGTGTEAFF. The chain links TRBV9 to TRBJ1-1, with 9 bases fitting TRBD1. Per germline, CDR1 SGDLS and CDR2 YYNGEE. Trimming cost V 2 bases and J 5 bases; bases outside gene matches: 7. This CDR3 comprises 15 residues.

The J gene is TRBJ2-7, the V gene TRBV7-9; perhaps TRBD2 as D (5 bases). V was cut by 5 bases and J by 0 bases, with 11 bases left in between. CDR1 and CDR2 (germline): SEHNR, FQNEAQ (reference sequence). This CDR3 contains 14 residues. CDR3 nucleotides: TGTGCCAGCAGCCATGAGGCGGGCTCCTACGAGCAGTACTTC. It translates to CASSHEAGSYEQYF.

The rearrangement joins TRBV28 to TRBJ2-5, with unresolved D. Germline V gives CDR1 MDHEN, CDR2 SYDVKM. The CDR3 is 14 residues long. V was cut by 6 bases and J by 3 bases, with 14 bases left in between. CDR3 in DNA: TGTGCCAGCAGCTCCCCCCGACACAAAGAGACCCAGTACTTC. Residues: CASSSPRHKETQYF.

This chain's CDR3 is CASSDPPTGVGSPLHF. The CDR3 DNA reads as TGTGCCAGCAGTGACCCACCCACAGGGGTCGGTTCACCCCTCCACTTT. The V and J genes are TRBV6-1 and TRBJ1-6; 7 bases fit TRBD1. Trimming took 3 bases from V and 9 from J; bases not matched to a gene: 11. Germline values: CDR1 MNHNS, CDR2 SASEGT. The CDR3 spans 16 residues.

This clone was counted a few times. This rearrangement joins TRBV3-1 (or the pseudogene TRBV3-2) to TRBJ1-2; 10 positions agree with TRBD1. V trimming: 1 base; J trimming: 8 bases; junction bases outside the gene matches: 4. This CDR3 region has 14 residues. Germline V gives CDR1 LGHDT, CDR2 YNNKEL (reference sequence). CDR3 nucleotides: TGTGCCAGCAGCCAAGGACAGGGGGCGGGAGGCTACACCTTC. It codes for CASSQGQGAGGYTF.

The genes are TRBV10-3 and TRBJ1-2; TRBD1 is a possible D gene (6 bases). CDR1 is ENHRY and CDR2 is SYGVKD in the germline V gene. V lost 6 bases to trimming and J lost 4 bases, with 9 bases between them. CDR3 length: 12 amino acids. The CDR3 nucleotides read TGTGCCATCAGCTCAGGGGCCTATGGCTACACCTTC. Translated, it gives CAISSGAYGYTF.

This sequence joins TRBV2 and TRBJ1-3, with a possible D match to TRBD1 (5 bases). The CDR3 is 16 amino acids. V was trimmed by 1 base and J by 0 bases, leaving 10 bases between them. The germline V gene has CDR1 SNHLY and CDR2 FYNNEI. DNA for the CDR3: TGTGCCAGCAGTGAAGGACAGTCTCTCTCTGGAAACACCATATATTTT. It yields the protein CASSEGQSLSGNTIYF.

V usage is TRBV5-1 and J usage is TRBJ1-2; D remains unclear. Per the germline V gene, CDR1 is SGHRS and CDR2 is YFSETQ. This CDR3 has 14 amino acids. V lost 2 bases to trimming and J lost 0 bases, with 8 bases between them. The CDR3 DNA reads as TGCGCCAGCAGCTTTAACGGAGCTAACTATGGCTACACCTTC. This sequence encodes CASSFNGANYGYTF.